A selection of T cell receptor beta chains follows, all from one sample in a study of T cells in localized non-small cell lung cancer. The assay was immunoSEQ multiplex PCR, and TCRdb's table has in-frame clones only and misses some. The repertoire holds approximately 70,000 clones, with around 85% as singletons. This sample comprised peripheral blood, obtained before any cancer treatment. The receptors were sampled from a male donor older than 55 with stage III squamous cell lung carcinoma. Both conserved end residues are part of each CDR3. A D gene is named only where the DNA matches it firmly. Not all rows give a size; the values are once, few, many and, for expanded clones, a class.

size: few
D: .
J: TRBJ1-4
V: TRBV7-9
DNA: TGTGCCAGCAGCTATAGGGGGATTCAGGCTGAAAAACTGTTTTTT
CDR3: CASSYRGIQAEKLFF

size: .
D: TRBD1
J: TRBJ1-2
V: TRBV19
DNA: TGTGCCAGTAGGCCCCAAAGGGACAGGGAGTATGGCTACACCTTC
CDR3: CASRPQRDREYGYTF

size: .
D: .
J: TRBJ1-4
V: TRBV7-9
DNA: TGTGCCAGCAGCTTAGACGGGGGCAGGGATGAAAAACTGTTTTTT
CDR3: CASSLDGGRDEKLFF

size: .
D: .
J: TRBJ2-2
V: TRBV7-2
DNA: TGTGCCAGCAGCCCCGACAGGAACACCGGGGAGCTGTTTTTT
CDR3: CASSPDRNTGELFF

size: few
D: .
J: TRBJ1-6
V: TRBV19
DNA: TGTGCCAGTAGTGTACAGCTAAGGAATTCACCCCTCCACTTT
CDR3: CASSVQLRNSPLHF

size: .
D: .
J: TRBJ2-3
V: TRBV5-4
DNA: TGTGCCAGCAGCTTGGGCCCCGGGGCGAACACAGATACGCAGTATTTT
CDR3: CASSLGPGANTDTQYF

size: once
D: .
J: TRBJ2-4
V: TRBV15
DNA: TGTGCCACCAGCACTGGTACCAAAAACATTCAGTACTTC
CDR3: CATSTGTKNIQYF

size: .
D: .
J: TRBJ2-5
V: TRBV5-1
DNA: TGCGCCAGCAGCTTGGGTGGGGGGGCCGTAGAGACCCAGTACTTC
CDR3: CASSLGGGAVETQYF

size: .
D: .
J: TRBJ1-5
V: TRBV7-2
DNA: TGTGCCAGCAGCTCTAAGGGGGATCAGCCCCAGCATTTT
CDR3: CASSSKGDQPQHF

size: .
D: .
J: TRBJ1-2
V: TRBV5-1
DNA: TGCGCCAGCAGCTTGTCCGGGGCTGGCTACACCTTC
CDR3: CASSLSGAGYTF

size: .
D: .
J: TRBJ1-5
V: TRBV5-4
DNA: TGTGCCAGCAGCTTGGGACAGTCAAGCAATCAGCCCCAGCATTTT
CDR3: CASSLGQSSNQPQHF

size: .
D: TRBD1
J: TRBJ2-3
V: TRBV7-2
DNA: TGTGCCAGCAGCCCGGGACAGGGGGCGACAGATACGCAGTATTTT
CDR3: CASSPGQGATDTQYF

size: .
D: .
J: TRBJ2-2
V: TRBV5-6
DNA: TGTGCCAGCAGGGCGTACACCCTCACAAACACCGGGGAGCTGTTTTTT
CDR3: CASRAYTLTNTGELFF

size: few
D: TRBD1
J: TRBJ2-2
V: TRBV5-1
DNA: TGCGCCAGCAGCGACAGGGTTGTCGGGGAGCTGTTTTTT
CDR3: CASSDRVVGELFF

size: .
D: .
J: TRBJ1-1
V: TRBV5-1
DNA: TGCGCCAGCTGTCTAGGGGGGCTGAACACTGAAGCTTTCTTT
CDR3: CASCLGGLNTEAFF

size: .
D: TRBD2
J: TRBJ2-1
V: TRBV27
DNA: TGTGCCAGCAGCCCTTGGTCCGTGTTGCGGGGGGGGGATGAGCAGTTCTTC
CDR3: CASSPWSVLRGGDEQFF

size: .
D: .
J: TRBJ2-7
V: TRBV5-1
DNA: TGCGCCAGCAGTCAACAGCCCTCCGACTACGAGCAGTACTTC
CDR3: CASSQQPSDYEQYF

size: .
D: TRBD1
J: TRBJ2-4
V: TRBV7-9
DNA: TGTGCCAGCAGCGTCGGCACCGGGACAGAAAAAAACATTCAGTACTTC
CDR3: CASSVGTGTEKNIQYF

size: once
D: TRBD1
J: TRBJ1-1
V: TRBV5-1
DNA: TGCGCCAGCAGCTCGGACAGGGGGCAATTCGGAACTGAAGCTTTCTTT
CDR3: CASSSDRGQFGTEAFF

size: .
D: TRBD1
J: TRBJ2-6
V: TRBV10-3
DNA: TGTGCCACCCGGACAGGGATTTCCTCTGGGGCCAACGTCCTGACTTTC
CDR3: CATRTGISSGANVLTF

size: .
D: TRBD2
J: TRBJ2-3
V: TRBV7-2
DNA: TGTGCCAGCAGCTTAGTCGGGGGGAGGTCCGCAGATACGCAGTATTTT
CDR3: CASSLVGGRSADTQYF

size: .
D: .
J: TRBJ2-2
V: TRBV5-1
DNA: TGCGCCAGCAGCTTGGGGGGACGCACGGGCACCGGGGAGCTGTTTTTT
CDR3: CASSLGGRTGTGELFF

size: .
D: TRBD1
J: TRBJ1-5
V: TRBV10-3
DNA: TGTGCCAGCAGTGGGGGACAGCTGGGCCAGCCCCAGCATTTT
CDR3: CASSGGQLGQPQHF

size: few
D: TRBD1
J: TRBJ2-2
V: TRBV10-1
DNA: TGCGCCAGCAGTGGGACAGGGAACGGGGAGCTGTTTTTT
CDR3: CASSGTGNGELFF

size: .
D: .
J: TRBJ2-6
V: TRBV4-3
DNA: TGCGCCAGCAGCCAAGTCAGGCCCTCTGGGGCCAACGTCCTGACTTTC
CDR3: CASSQVRPSGANVLTF

size: .
D: .
J: TRBJ1-4
V: TRBV11-2
DNA: TGTGCCAGCAGCGCGGGACAATTTAATGAAAAACTGTTTTTT
CDR3: CASSAGQFNEKLFF

size: .
D: .
J: TRBJ1-5
V: TRBV29-1
DNA: TGCAGCGTGCGGGACGGTGATCAGCCCCAGCATTTT
CDR3: CSVRDGDQPQHF

size: .
D: TRBD2
J: TRBJ2-3
V: TRBV30
DNA: TGTGCCTGGACTCTAGGACTAGCGGGGGGCACAGATACGCAGTATTTT
CDR3: CAWTLGLAGGTDTQYF

size: .
D: TRBD2
J: TRBJ2-5
V: TRBV4-2
DNA: TGTGCCAGCAGCCAAGTCCCGACTAGCGGGGGCCCGGGGGAGACCCAGTACTTC
CDR3: CASSQVPTSGGPGETQYF

size: .
D: TRBD1
J: TRBJ1-5
V: TRBV6-6
DNA: TGTGCCAGCAGTTGGACAGGGGGCGGCAATCAGCCCCAGCATTTT
CDR3: CASSWTGGGNQPQHF

size: .
D: TRBD1
J: TRBJ2-5
V: TRBV11-2
DNA: TGTGCCAGCAGCTATAGTCAGGGACAGGGGGCCTCTGGTATCCAGTACTTC
CDR3: CASSYSQGQGASGIQYF

size: once
D: TRBD1
J: TRBJ2-3
V: TRBV13
DNA: TGTGCCAGCCAATTAGAGGGGTCCGGGACAGGGGGTTCTACGCAGTATTTT
CDR3: CASQLEGSGTGGSTQYF

size: .
D: .
J: TRBJ1-6
V: TRBV7-9
DNA: TGTGCCAGCAGCGAATTCGGAGACGGCTCCTCACCCCTCCACTTT
CDR3: CASSEFGDGSSPLHF

size: .
D: .
J: TRBJ2-7
V: TRBV30
DNA: TGTGCTCAGATGGGGGACCGCGAGCAGTACTTC
CDR3: CAQMGDREQYF

size: .
D: .
J: TRBJ1-3
V: TRBV14
DNA: TGTGCCAATGCCCGGGACCCAGTAGATAAGGGATACACCATATATTTT
CDR3: CANARDPVDKGYTIYF

size: .
D: .
J: TRBJ2-5
V: TRBV6-5
DNA: TGTGCCAGCAGTTACGGGACACACCAAGAGACCCAGTACTTC
CDR3: CASSYGTHQETQYF

size: .
D: TRBD1
J: TRBJ1-1
V: TRBV2
DNA: TGTGCCAGCAGCGGGGGGACAGGTCAGCCCCACACTGAAGCTTTCTTT
CDR3: CASSGGTGQPHTEAFF